The 7 T cell receptor beta chains below come from one sample, sequenced in a study of cytomegalovirus exposure and HLA in healthy donors. With 60 Vbeta and 13 Jbeta primers, the PCR was carried out. Produced via immunoSEQ multiplex PCR; TCRdb's table is partial and in-frame only. This table holds roughly 83,000 clones, 65% to 80% found once. Sequences were obtained from PBMCs. All receptors derive from a man between 60 and 75 years old in good health and CMV-seronegative.

The rearrangement links TRBV7-6 to TRBJ1-5; D is unclear. Germline CDR1 is SGHVS and CDR2 is FNYEAQ. The CDR3 totals 13 residues. Trimming stripped 4 bases from V and 0 bases from J, with 4 bases between. The CDR3 region has the DNA TGTGCCAGCAGCTCTAATAGCAATCAGCCCCAGCATTTT. Its translation: CASSSNSNQPQHF.

This clone was seen more than once but under ten times. This rearrangement joins TRBV5-1 to TRBJ2-1; 7 bases agree with TRBD2. V gave up 0 bases and J gave up 7 bases; unmatched junction bases: 7. CDR1 is SGHRS, CDR2 YFSETQ, per germline. The CDR3 runs to 15 residues. This CDR3 reads CASSLDGGGGNEQFF. The CDR3 DNA reads TGCGCCAGCAGCTTGGATGGGGGGGGTGGTAATGAGCAGTTCTTC.

The chain has TRBV6-4 and TRBJ2-2; D might be TRBD2 (6 bases). Trimming stripped 4 bases from V and 3 bases from J, with 9 bases between. The germline CDR1 and CDR2 sequences are MRHNA and SNTAGT. CDR3 length: 14 residues. The CDR3 coding sequence is TGTGCCAGCAGTGTGGGGGAGGACACCGGGGAGCTGTTTTTT. Its translation is CASSVGEDTGELFF.

The rearrangement links TRBV18 to TRBJ2-1; D is unresolved. Germline CDR1 is KGHSH and CDR2 is LQKENI. With 3 bases removed from V and 9 bases from J, the gap between germline ends came to 9 bases. The CDR3 covers 12 residues. The CDR3 region is CASSPDLGEQFF. The CDR3 nucleotides are TGTGCCAGCTCACCCGACTTGGGTGAGCAGTTCTTC. The full variable domain, completed using reference TRBV18 and TRBJ2-1, is NAGVMQNPRHLVRRRGQEARLRCSPMKGHSHVYWYRQLPEEGLKFMVYLQKENIIDESGMPKERFSAEFPKEGPSILRIQQVVRGDSAAYFCASSPDLGEQFFGPGTRLTVL.

The chain employs TRBV5-1 and TRBJ2-7; D is possibly TRBD1 (5 bases). The CDR3 is 14 amino acids. V was clipped by 3 bases and J by 1 base, with 11 bases between them. Looked up from germline, CDR1 is SGHRS and CDR2 is YFSETQ. This chain's CDR3 is CASSSGRVSYEQYF. CDR3 DNA sequence: TGCGCCAGCAGCTCGGGCAGGGTGTCCTACGAGCAGTACTTC.

V and J are TRBV5-1 and TRBJ1-2; D uncertain. This CDR3 comprises 14 residues. V dropped 0 bases and J dropped 0 bases, with 6 bases sitting between them. Looked up from germline, CDR1 is SGHRS and CDR2 is YFSETQ. The CDR3 spells CASSLDSTNYGYTF. CDR3 DNA sequence: TGCGCCAGCAGCTTGGACAGTACTAACTATGGCTACACCTTC. Using reference TRBV5-1 and TRBJ1-2 for the parts outside the CDR3, the full variable domain is KAGVTQTPRYLIKTRGQQVTLSCSPISGHRSVSWYQQTPGQGLQFLFEYFSETQRNKGNFPGRFSGRQFSNSRSEMNVSTLELGDSALYLCASSLDSTNYGYTFGSGTRLTVV.

The rearrangement uses TRBV7-6 and TRBJ1-4, with D unclear. Germline CDR1 reads SGHVS; CDR2 reads FNYEAQ. V was trimmed by 7 bases and J by 6 bases, leaving 15 bases between them. This CDR3 region has 14 residues. This chain's CDR3 is CASTTPGLDEKLFF. The CDR3 DNA follows: TGTGCCAGCACCACTCCGGGGTTAGATGAAAAACTGTTTTTT.